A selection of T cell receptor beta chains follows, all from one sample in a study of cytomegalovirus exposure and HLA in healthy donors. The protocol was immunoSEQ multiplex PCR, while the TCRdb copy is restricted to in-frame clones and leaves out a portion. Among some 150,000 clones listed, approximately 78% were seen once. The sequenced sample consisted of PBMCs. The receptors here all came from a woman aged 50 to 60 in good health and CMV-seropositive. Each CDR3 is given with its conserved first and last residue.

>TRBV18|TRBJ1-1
CASSPSRTGGAFF
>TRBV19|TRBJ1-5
CASRQGSNQPQHF
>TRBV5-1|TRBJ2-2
CASSPAGTGLAGELFF
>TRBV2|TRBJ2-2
CASSPGTATNTGELFF
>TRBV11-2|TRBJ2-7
CASSLAGGQYF
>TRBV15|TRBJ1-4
CATSRDLGEELFF
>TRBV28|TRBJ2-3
CASSYPGTQYF
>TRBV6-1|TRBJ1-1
CASSPDRSNTEAFF
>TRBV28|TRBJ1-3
CASSSRTGSYF
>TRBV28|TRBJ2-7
CASSLWSGGAYEQYF
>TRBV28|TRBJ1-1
CASIPSLGADTEAFF
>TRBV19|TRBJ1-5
CASRTDREGAQPQHF
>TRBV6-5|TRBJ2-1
CASSYSRANEQFF
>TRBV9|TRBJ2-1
CASSVVGTRFNEQFF
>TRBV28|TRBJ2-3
CASSRTGGTDTQYF
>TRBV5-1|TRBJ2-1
CASSLAGTYNEQFF
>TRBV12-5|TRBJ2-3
CASARLAGVTDTQYF
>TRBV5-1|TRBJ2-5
CASSLNPGGQETQYF
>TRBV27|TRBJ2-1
CASSLEATRYNEQFF
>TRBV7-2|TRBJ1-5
CASSLVAGGWEPQHF
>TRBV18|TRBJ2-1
CASSPAKSGSGVNEQFF
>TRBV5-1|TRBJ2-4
CASSPFQGAAINIQYF
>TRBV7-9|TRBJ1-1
CASSLVGGVGTEAFF
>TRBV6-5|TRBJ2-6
CASQGSSGANVLTF
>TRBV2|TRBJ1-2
CASKIVLEGYGYTF
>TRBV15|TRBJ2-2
CATSPGQGVGGELFF
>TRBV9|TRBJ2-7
CASSVDPQGITDEQYF
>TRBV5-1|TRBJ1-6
CASSLYGQGNSPLHF
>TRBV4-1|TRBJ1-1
CASSPPGAWAFF
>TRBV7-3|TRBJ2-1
CASSLTVLAGGEQFF
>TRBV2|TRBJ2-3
CASSGLAGGMGTQYF
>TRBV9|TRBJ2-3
CASSVEGGRRGDTQYF
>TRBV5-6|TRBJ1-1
CASSLAQQNTEAFF
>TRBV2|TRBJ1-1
CASSEETGGIFLGAFF
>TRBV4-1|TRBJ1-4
CASSQDADRGEKLFF
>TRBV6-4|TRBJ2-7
CASRLLRDRYEQYF
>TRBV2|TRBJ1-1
CASSESPDTEAFF
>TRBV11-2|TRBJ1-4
CASSLGGATNEKLFF
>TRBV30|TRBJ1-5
CAWSARGGNQPQHF
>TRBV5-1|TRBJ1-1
CASSLSGPEAFF
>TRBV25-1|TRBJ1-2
CASSEWEDRAGDGYTF
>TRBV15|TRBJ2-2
CATSTRQGKFTGELFF
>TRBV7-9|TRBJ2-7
CSSSLLSSYEQYF
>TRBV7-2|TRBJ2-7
CASSWGQSAYEQYF
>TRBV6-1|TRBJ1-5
CASQYGTEWDQPQHF
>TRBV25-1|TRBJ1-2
CASSEPGTANYGYTF
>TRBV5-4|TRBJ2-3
CASSYPAGATDTQYF
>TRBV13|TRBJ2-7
CASSERDRVYEQYF
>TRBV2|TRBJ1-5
CASSRGARSQPQHF
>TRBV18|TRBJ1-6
CASSTSYNSPLHF
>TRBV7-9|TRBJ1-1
CASSRTGGITEAFF
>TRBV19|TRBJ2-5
CASTFTGAGGVETQYF
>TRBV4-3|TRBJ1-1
CASSRGRGTEAFF
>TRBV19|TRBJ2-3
CASRKTSTDTQYF
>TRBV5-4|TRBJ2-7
CASSFVGGGGKQYF
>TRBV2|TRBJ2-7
CASSALLWSGPTYEQYF
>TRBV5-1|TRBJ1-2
CASSVGTGDGYTF
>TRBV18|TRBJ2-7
CASSPGGPSYEQYF